The present T cell receptor beta chain was sequenced within a study of blood T cell repertoires in COVID-19. Before being deemed recovered, Cohort 3 donors had two negative PCRs, clearance, or symptom resolution. The V gene's germline CDR1 is SGHRS and CDR2 YFSETQ. The V and J ends lost 4 bases and 3 bases, in that order; junction bases with no gene match: 8. The CDR3 has 15 amino acids. Original processing methods: By means of reference gene primer amplification, nucleated cell counts were estimated. Clones were sequenced by immunoSEQ multiplex PCR, and TCRdb holds only the in-frame ones, with some missing. V, J and clone size are those of that table, while D and trimming were read from the DNA. The data hold 320,000 or so clones, with over 75% observed a single time.

This chain uses TRBV5-1 with TRBJ2-3; 7 bases are a match to TRBD1. This TCR derives from a woman in her 30s who had recovered from COVID-19. The sample was PBMCs or T cells enriched from blood (not recorded which). CDR3 amino acids: CASSLGQITTDTQYF. Written as DNA, the CDR3 is TGCGCCAGCAGCCTGGGACAGATCACGACAGATACGCAGTATTTT. Variable domain in full (rest from reference TRBV5-1 and TRBJ2-3): KAGVTQTPRYLIKTRGQQVTLSCSPISGHRSVSWYQQTPGQGLQFLFEYFSETQRNKGNFPGRFSGRQFSNSRSEMNVSTLELGDSALYLCASSLGQITTDTQYFGPGTRLTVL.